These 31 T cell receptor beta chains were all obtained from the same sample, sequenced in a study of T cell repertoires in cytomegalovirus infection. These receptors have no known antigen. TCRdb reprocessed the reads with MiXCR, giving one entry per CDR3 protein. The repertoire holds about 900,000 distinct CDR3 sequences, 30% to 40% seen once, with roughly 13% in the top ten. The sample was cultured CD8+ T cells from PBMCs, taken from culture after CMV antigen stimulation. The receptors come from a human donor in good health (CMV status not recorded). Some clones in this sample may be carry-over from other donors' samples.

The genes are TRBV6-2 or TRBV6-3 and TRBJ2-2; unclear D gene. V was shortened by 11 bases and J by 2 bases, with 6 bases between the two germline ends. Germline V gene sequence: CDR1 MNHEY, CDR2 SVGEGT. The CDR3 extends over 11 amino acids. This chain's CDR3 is CAGANTGELFF. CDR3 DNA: TGTGCCGGAGCAAACACCGGGGAGCTGTTTTTT.

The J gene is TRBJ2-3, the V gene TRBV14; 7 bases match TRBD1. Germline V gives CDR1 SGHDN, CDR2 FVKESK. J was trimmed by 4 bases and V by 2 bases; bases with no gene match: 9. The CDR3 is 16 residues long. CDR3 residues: CASSQTTGKIADTQYF. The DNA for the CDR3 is TGTGCCAGCAGCCAAACGACAGGGAAGATAGCAGATACGCAGTATTTT.

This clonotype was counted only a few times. CDR3 amino acids: CASSGSIGGIGTEAFF. Here the CDR3 DNA reads TGTGCCAGCAGTGGTTCTATTGGGGGGATTGGCACTGAAGCTTTCTTT. The chain employs TRBV2 and TRBJ1-1; D might be TRBD1 (5 bases). Germline-derived CDR1 and CDR2 are SNHLY and FYNNEI. Trimming removed 4 bases from V and 4 bases from J, with 19 bases in between. The CDR3 covers 16 residues.

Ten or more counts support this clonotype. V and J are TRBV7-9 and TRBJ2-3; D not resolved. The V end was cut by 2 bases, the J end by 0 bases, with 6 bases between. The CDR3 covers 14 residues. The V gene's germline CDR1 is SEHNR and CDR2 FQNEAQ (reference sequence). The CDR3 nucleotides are TGTGCCAGCAGCTTATCGTTTAGCACAGATACGCAGTATTTT. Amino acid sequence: CASSLSFSTDTQYF.

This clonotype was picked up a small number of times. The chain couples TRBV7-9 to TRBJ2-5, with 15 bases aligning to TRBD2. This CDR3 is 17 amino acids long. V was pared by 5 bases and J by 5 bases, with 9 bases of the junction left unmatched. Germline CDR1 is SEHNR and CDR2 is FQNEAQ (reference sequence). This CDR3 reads CASSTGLAGGPGETQYF. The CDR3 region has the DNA TGTGCCAGCAGCACTGGACTAGCGGGGGGGCCGGGGGAGACCCAGTACTTC. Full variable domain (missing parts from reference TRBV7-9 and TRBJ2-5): DTGVSQNPRHKITKRGQNVTFRCDPISEHNRLYWYRQTLGQGPEFLTYFQNEAQLEKSRLLSDRFSAERPKGSFSTLEIQRTEQGDSAMYLCASSTGLAGGPGETQYFGPGTRLLVL.

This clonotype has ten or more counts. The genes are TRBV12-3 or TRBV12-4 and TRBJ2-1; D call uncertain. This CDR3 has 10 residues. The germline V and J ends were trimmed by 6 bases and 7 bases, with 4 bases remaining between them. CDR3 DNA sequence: TGTGCCAGCAGCCAAAATGAGCAGTTCTTC. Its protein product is CASSQNEQFF.

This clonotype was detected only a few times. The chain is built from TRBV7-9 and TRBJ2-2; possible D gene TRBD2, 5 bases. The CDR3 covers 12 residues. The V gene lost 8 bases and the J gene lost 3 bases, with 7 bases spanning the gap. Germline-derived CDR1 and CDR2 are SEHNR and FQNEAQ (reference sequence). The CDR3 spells CASQRDTGELFF. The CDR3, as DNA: TGTGCCAGCCAGAGGGACACCGGGGAGCTGTTTTTT.

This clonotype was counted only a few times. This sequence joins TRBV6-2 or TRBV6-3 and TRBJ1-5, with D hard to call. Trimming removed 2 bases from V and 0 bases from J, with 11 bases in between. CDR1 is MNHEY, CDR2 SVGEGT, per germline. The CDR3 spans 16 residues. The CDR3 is CASSYDPIFSNQPQHF. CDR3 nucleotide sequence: TGTGCCAGCAGTTACGACCCAATATTTAGCAATCAGCCCCAGCATTTT.

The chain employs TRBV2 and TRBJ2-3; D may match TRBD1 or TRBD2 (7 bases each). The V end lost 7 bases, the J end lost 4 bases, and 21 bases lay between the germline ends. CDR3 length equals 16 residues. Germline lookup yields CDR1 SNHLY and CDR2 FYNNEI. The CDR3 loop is CASTPTGRVEADTQYF. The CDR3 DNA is TGTGCCAGCACCCCGACAGGGAGGGTAGAAGCAGATACGCAGTATTTT. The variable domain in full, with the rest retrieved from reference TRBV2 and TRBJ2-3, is EPEVTQTPSHQVTQMGQEVILRCVPISNHLYFYWYRQILGQKVEFLVSFYNNEISEKSEIFDDQFSVERPDGSNFTLKIRSTKLEDSAMYFCASTPTGRVEADTQYFGPGTRLTVL.

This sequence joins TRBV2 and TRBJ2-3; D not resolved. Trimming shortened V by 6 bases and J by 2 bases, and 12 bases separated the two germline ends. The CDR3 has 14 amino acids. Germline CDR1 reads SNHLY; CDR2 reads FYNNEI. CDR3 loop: CASSQKRYTDTQYF. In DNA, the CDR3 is TGTGCCAGCAGCCAGAAGAGGTACACAGATACGCAGTATTTT.

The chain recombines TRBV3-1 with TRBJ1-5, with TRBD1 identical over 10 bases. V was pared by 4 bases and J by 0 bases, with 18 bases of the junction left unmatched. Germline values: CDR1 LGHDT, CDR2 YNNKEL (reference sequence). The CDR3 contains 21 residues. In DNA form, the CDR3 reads TGTGCCAGCAGCCCAAAGCGATCCATGACAGGGGGCACCTATAGCAATCAGCCCCAGCATTTT. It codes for CASSPKRSMTGGTYSNQPQHF. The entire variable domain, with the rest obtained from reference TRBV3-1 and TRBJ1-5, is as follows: DTAVSQTPKYLVTQMGNDKSIKCEQNLGHDTMYWYKQDSKKFLKIMFSYNNKELIINETVPNRFSPKSPDKAHLNLHINSLELGDSAVYFCASSPKRSMTGGTYSNQPQHFGDGTRLSIL.

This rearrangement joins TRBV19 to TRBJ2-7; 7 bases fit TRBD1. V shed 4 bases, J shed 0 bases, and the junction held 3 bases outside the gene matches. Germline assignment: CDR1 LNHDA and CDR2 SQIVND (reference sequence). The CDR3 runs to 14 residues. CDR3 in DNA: TGTGCCAGTAGTACCCGACAGGGCTCCTACGAGCAGTACTTC. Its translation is CASSTRQGSYEQYF.

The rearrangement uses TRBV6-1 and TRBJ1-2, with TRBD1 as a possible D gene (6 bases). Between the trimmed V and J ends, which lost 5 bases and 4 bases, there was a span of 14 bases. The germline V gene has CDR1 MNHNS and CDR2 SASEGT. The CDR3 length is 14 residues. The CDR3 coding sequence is TGTGCCAGCAGTCTGGACAGTCTCCCCTATGGCTACACCTTC. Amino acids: CASSLDSLPYGYTF.

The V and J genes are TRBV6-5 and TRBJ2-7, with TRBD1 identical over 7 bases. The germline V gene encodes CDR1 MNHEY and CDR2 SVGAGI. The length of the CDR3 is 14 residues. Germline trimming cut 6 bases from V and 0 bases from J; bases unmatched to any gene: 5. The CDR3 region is CASSDRDSSYEQYV. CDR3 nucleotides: TGTGCCAGCAGCGACAGGGACAGCTCCTACGAGCAGTACGTC.

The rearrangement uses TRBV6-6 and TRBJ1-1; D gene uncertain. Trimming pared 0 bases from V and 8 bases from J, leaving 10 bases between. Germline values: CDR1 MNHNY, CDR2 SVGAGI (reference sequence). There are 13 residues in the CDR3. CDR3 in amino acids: CASSYSKGQEAFF. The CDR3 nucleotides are TGTGCCAGCAGTTACTCGAAAGGGCAGGAAGCTTTCTTT.

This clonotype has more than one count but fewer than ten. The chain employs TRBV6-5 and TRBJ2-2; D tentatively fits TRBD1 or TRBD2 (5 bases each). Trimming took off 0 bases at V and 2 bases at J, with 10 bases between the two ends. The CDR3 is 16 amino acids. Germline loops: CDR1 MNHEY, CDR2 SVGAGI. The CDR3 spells CASSYSEGPNTGELFF. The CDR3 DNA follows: TGTGCCAGCAGTTACTCAGAGGGGCCTAACACCGGGGAGCTGTTTTTT.

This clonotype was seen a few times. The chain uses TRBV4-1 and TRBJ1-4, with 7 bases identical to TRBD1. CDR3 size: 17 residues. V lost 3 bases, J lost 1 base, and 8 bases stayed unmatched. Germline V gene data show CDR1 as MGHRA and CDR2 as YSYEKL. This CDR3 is CASSHDRVQGTNEKLFF. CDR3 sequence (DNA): TGCGCCAGCAGCCACGACAGGGTTCAAGGAACTAATGAAAAACTGTTTTTT.

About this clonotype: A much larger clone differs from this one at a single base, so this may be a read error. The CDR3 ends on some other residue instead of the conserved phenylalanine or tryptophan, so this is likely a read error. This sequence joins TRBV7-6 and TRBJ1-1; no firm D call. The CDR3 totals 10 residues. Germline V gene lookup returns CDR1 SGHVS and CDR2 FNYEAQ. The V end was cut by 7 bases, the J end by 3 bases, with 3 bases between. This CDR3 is CASTDTEAFS. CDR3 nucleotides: TGTGCCAGCACCGACACTGAAGCTTTCTCT.

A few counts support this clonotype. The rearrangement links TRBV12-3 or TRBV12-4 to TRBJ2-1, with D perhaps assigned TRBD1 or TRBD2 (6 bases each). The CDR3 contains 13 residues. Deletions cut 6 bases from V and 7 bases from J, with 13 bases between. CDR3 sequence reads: CASRLGGPNEQFF. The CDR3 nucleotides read TGTGCCAGCAGACTGGGGGGCCCAAATGAGCAGTTCTTC.

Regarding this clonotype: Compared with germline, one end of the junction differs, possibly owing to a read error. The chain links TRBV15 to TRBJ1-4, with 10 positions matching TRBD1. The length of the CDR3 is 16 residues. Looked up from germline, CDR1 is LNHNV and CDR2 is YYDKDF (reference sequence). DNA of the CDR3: TGTGCCACCTGCAGAGAGACAGGGGGCGATCTGGAAAAACTGTTTTTT. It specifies CATCRETGGDLEKLFF.

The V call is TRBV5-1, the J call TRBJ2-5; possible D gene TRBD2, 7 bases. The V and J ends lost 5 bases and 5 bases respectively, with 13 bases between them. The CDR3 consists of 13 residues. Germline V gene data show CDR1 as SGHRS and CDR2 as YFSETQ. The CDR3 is CASRGGGGETQYF. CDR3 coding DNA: TGCGCCAGCAGAGGCGGGGGCGGTGAGACCCAGTACTTC.

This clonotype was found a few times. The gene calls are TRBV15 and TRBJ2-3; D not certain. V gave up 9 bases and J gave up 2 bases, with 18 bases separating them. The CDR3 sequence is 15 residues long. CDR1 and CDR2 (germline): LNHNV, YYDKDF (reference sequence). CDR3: CATAPLGWNTDTQYF. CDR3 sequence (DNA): TGTGCCACGGCTCCCTTGGGGTGGAACACAGATACGCAGTATTTT.

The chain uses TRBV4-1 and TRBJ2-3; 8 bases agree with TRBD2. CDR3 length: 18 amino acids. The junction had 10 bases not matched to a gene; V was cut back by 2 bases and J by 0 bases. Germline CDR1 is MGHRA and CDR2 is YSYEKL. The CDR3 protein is CASSQYLAGGLSTDTQYF. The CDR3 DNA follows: TGCGCCAGCAGCCAATATTTGGCGGGGGGCCTTAGCACAGATACGCAGTATTTT.

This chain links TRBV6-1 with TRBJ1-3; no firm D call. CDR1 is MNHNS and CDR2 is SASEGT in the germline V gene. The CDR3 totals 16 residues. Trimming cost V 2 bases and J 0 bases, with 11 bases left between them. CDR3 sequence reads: CASSEIDRTSGNTIYF. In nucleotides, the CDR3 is TGTGCCAGCAGTGAAATTGACCGAACCTCTGGAAACACCATATATTTT.

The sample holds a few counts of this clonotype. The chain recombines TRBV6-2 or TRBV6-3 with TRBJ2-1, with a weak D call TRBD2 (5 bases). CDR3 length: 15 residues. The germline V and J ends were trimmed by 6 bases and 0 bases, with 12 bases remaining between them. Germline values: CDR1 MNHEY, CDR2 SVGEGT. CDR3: CASRLDYISYNEQFF. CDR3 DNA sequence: TGTGCCAGCAGACTTGACTATATCTCCTACAATGAGCAGTTCTTC.

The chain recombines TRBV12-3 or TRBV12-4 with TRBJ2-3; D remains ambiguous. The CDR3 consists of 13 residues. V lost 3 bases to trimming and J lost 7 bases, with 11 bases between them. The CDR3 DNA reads TGTGCCAGCAGTTTGGTGGCGGTGAATACGCAGTATTTT. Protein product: CASSLVAVNTQYF.

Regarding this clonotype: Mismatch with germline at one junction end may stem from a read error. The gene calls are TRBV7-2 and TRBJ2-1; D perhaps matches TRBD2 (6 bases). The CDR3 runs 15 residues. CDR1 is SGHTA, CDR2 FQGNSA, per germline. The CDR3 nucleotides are TGTGTCAGCAGCTTAGCAGGAGGGTCCTACAATGAGCAGTTCTTC. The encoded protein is CVSSLAGGSYNEQFF.

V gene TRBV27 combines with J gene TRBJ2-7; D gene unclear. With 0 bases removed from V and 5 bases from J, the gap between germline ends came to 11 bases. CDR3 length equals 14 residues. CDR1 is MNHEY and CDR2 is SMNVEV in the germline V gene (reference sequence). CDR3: CASSLSPRFHEQYV. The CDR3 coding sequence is TGTGCCAGCAGTTTATCCCCCCGCTTCCACGAGCAGTACGTC.

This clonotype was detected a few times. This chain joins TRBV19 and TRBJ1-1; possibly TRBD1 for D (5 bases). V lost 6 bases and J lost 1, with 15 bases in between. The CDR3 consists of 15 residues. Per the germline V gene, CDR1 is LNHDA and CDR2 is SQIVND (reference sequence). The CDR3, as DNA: TGTGCCAGTAGCCACTTTGGGACGGAGAACACTGAAGCTTTCTTT. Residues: CASSHFGTENTEAFF.

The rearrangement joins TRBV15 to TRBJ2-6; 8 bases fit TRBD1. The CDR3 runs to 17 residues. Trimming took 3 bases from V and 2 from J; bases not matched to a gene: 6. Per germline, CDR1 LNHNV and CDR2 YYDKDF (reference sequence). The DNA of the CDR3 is TGTGCCACCAGCAGGCAGGGGGCTATGGCTGGGGCCAACGTCCTGACTTTC. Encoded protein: CATSRQGAMAGANVLTF. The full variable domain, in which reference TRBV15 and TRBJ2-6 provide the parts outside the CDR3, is DAMVIQNPRYQVTQFGKPVTLSCSQTLNHNVMYWYQQKSSQAPKLLFHYYDKDFNNEADTPDNFQSRRPNTSFCFLDIRSPGLGDTAMYLCATSRQGAMAGANVLTFGAGSRLTVL.

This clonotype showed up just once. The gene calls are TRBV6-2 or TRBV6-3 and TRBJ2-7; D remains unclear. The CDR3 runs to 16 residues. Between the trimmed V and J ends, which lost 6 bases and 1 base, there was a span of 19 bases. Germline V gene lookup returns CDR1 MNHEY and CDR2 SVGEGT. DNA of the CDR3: TGTGCCAGCAGAGGCAAAAGGGCGACGCTTTCCTACGAGCAGTACGTC. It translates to CASRGKRATLSYEQYV.